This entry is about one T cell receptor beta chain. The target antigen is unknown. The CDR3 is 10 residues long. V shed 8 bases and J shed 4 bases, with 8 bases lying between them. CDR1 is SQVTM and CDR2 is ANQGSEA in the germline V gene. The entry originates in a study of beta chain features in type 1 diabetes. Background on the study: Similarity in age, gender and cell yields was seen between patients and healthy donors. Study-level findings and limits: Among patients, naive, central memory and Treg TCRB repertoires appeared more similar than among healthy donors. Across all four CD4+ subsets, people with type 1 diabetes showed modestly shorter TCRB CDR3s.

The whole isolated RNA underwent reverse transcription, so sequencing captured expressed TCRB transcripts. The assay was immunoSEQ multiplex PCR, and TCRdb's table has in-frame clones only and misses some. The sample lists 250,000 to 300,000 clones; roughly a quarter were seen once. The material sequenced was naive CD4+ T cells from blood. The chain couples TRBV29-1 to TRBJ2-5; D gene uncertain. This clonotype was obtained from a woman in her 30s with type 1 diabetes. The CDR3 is CSTHGETQYF. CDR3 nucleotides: TGCAGCACTCATGGAGAGACCCAGTACTTC.